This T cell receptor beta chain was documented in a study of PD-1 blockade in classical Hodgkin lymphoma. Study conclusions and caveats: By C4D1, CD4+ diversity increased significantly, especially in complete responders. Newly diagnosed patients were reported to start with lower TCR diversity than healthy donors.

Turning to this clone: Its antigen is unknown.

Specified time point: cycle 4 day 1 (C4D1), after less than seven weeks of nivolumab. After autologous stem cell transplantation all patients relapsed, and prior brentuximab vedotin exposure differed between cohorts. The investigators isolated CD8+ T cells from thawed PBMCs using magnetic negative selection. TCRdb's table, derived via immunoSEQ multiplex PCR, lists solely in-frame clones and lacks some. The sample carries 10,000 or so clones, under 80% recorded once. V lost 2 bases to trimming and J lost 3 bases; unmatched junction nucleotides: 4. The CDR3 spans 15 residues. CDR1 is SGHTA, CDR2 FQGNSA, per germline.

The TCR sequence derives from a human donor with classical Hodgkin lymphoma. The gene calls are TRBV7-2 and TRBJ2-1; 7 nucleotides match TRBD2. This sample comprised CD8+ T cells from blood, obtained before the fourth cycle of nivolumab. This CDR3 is CASSLPRGDYNEQFF. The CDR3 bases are TGTGCCAGCAGCTTACCCCGGGGGGACTACAATGAGCAGTTCTTC.